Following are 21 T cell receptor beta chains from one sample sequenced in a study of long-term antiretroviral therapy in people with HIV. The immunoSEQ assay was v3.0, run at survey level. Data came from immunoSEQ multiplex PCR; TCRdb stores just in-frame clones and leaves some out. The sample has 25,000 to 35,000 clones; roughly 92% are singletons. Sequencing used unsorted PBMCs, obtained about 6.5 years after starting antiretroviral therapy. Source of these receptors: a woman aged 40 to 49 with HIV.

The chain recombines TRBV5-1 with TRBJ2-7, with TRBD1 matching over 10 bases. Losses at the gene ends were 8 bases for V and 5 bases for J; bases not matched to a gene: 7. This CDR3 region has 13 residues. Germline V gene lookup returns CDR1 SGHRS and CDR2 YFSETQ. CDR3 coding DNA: TGCGCCAGTCGCCCCGGGACAGGGGACGAGCAGTACTTC. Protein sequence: CASRPGTGDEQYF.

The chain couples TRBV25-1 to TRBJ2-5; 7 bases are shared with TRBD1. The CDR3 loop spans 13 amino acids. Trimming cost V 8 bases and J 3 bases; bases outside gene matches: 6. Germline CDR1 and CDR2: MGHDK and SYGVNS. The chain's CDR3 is CASLPGTEETQYF. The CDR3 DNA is TGTGCCAGCCTCCCAGGGACAGAAGAGACCCAGTACTTC.

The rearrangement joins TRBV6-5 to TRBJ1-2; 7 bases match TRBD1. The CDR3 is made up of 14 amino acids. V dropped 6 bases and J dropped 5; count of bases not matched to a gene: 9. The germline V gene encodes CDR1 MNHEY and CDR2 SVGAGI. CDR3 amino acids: CASRRGTVGYGYTF. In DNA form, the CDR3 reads TGTGCCAGCAGACGAGGGACAGTTGGGTATGGCTACACCTTC.

The CDR3 bases are TGCGCCAGCCAATCCACAGGGGGTGGGTACAATGAGCAGTTCTTC. As protein: CASQSTGGGYNEQFF. The chain recombines TRBV5-1 with TRBJ2-1; 8 bases fit TRBD1. After removal of 7 bases from V and 4 bases from J, the junction contained 10 bases not matched to a gene. CDR3 size: 15 residues. CDR1 SGHRS and CDR2 YFSETQ come from the germline V gene.

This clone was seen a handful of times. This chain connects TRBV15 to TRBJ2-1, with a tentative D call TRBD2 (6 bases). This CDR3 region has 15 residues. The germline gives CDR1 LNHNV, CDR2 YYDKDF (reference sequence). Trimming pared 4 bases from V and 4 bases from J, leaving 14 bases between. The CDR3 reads CATSTSGTLYNEQFF. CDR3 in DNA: TGTGCCACCAGCACTTCAGGGACTCTATACAATGAGCAGTTCTTC. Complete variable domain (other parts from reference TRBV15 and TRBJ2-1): DAMVIQNPRYQVTQFGKPVTLSCSQTLNHNVMYWYQQKSSQAPKLLFHYYDKDFNNEADTPDNFQSRRPNTSFCFLDIRSPGLGDTAMYLCATSTSGTLYNEQFFGPGTRLTVL.

The CDR3 sequence: CASSLPSTDRGLANYGYTF. The CDR3 bases are TGCGCCAGCAGCTTGCCGTCTACGGACAGGGGGCTGGCTAACTATGGCTACACCTTC. The chain couples TRBV5-1 to TRBJ1-2; 11 positions agree with TRBD1. Germline V CDR1 and CDR2: SGHRS, YFSETQ. CDR3 size: 19 residues. V dropped 1 base and J dropped 0; count of bases not matched to a gene: 11.

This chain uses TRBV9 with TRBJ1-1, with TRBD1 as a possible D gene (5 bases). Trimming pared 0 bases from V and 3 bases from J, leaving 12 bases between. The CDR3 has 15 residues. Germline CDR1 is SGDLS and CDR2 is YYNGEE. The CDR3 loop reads CASSVDPGWDTEAFF. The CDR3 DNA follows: TGTGCCAGCAGCGTAGATCCAGGGTGGGACACTGAAGCTTTCTTT. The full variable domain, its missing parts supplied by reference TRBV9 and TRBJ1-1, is DSGVTQTPKHLITATGQRVTLRCSPRSGDLSVYWYQQSLDQGLQFLIQYYNGEERAKGNILERFSAQQFPDLHSELNLSSLELGDSALYFCASSVDPGWDTEAFFGQGTRLTVV.

CDR3 loop: CASSTIGYNSPLHF. The CDR3 bases are TGTGCCAGTAGTACTATTGGCTATAATTCACCCCTCCACTTT. V gene TRBV19 combines with J gene TRBJ1-6; D unclear. There are 14 residues in the CDR3. Germline V gene sequence: CDR1 LNHDA, CDR2 SQIVND (reference sequence). Trimming stripped 4 bases from V and 3 bases from J, with 7 bases between. Full variable domain (rest looked up from reference TRBV19 and TRBJ1-6): DGGITQSPKYLFRKEGQNVTLSCEQNLNHDAMYWYRQDPGQGLRLIYYSQIVNDFQKGDIAEGYSVSREKKESFPLTVTSAQKNPTAFYLCASSTIGYNSPLHFGNGTRLTVT.

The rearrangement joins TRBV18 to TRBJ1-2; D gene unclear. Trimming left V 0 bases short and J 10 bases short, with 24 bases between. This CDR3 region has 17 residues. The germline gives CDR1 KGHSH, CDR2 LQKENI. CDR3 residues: CASSPPIFREPPMDYTF. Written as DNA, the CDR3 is TGTGCCAGCTCACCACCGATCTTCCGGGAACCCCCGATGGACTACACCTTC.

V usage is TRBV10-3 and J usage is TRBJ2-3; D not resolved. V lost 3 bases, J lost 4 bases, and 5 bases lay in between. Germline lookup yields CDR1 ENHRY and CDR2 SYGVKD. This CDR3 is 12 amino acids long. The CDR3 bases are TGTGCCATCAGTGATAGGGCAGATACGCAGTATTTT. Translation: CAISDRADTQYF.

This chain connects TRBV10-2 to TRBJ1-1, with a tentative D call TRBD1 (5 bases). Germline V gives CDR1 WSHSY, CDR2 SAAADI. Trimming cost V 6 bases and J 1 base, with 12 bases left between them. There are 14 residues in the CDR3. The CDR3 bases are TGCGCCAGCAGCCGCGGGGGTTCGAACACTGAAGCTTTCTTT. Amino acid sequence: CASSRGGSNTEAFF.

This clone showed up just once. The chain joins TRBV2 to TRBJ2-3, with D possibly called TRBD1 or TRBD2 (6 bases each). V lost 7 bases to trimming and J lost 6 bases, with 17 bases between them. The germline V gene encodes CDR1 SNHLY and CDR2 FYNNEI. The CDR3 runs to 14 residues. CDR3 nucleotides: TGTGCCAGCATCGACGGGGGCGCCCGGGATACGCAGTATTTT. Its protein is CASIDGGARDTQYF.

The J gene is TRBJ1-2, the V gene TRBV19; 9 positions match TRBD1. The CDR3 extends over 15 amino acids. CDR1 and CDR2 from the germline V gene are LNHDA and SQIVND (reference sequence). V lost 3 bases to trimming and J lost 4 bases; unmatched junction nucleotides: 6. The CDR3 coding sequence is TGTGCCAGTAGTATCTCGGGACAGGGTATCTATGGCTACACCTTC. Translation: CASSISGQGIYGYTF.

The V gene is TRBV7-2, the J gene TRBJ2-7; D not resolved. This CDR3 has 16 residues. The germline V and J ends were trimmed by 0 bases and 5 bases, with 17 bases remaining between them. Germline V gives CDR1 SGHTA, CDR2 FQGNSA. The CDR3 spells CASSLAGSAFGHEQYF. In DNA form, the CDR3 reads TGTGCCAGCAGCTTAGCGGGGTCCGCGTTTGGGCACGAGCAGTACTTC.

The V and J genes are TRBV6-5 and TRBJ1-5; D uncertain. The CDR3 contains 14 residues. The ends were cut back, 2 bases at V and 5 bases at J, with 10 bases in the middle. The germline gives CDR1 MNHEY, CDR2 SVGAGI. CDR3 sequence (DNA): TGTGCCAGCAGTTACGGGAGGGCTCATCAGCCCCAGCATTTT. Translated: CASSYGRAHQPQHF.

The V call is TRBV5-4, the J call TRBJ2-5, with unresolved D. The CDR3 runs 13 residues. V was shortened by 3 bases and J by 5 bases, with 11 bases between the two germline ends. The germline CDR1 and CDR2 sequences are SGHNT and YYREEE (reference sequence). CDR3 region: CASSWNSGETQYF. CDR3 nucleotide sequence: TGTGCCAGCAGCTGGAATTCCGGGGAGACCCAGTACTTC.

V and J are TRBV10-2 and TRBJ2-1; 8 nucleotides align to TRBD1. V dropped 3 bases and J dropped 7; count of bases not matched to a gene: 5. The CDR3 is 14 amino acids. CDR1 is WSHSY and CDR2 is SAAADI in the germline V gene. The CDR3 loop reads CASSEQGVRNEQFF. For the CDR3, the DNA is TGCGCCAGCAGTGAACAGGGGGTAAGGAATGAGCAGTTCTTC.

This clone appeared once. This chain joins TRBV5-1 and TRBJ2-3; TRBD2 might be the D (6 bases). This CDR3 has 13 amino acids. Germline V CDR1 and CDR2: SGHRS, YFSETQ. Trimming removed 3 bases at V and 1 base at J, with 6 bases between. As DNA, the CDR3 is TGCGCCAGCAGCTCGGGGGGCACAGATACGCAGTATTTT. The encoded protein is CASSSGGTDTQYF.

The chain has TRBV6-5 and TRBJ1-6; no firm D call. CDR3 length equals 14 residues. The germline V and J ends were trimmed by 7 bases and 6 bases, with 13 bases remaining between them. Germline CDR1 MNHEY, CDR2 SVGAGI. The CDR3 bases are TGTGCCAGCACCCTACCGGATGGTAATTCACCCCTCCACTTT. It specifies CASTLPDGNSPLHF.

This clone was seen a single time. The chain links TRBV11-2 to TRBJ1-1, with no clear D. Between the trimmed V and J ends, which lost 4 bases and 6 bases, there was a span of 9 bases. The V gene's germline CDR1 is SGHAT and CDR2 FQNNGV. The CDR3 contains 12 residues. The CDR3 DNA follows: TGTGCCAGCAGCTCCCTAGATCCTGAAGCTTTCTTT. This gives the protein CASSSLDPEAFF.

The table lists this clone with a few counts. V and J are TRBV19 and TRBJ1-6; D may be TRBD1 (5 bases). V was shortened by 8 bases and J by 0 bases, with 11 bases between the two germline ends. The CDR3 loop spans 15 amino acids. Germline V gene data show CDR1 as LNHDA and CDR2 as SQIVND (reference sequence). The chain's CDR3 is CASRGGSSYNSPLHF. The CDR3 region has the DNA TGTGCCAGTCGGGGGGGAAGCTCCTATAATTCACCCCTCCACTTT.